This TCR beta chain was retrieved from a study of technical replicates of blood from a handful of donors. The length of the CDR3 is 16 residues. The germline CDR1 and CDR2 sequences are WNHNN and SYGVQD (reference sequence). J lost 4 bases, V lost 1 base, and 7 bases had no gene match. Clones were read by immunoSEQ multiplex PCR, and TCRdb kept only the in-frame ones, dropping some. This table holds 60,000 to 90,000 clones, approximately 97% found once. The rearrangement uses TRBV10-1 and TRBJ2-3; 8 bases are shared with TRBD2. The clonotype originates from a human donor in good health. The sample consisted of T cells isolated from PBMCs. CDR3 region: CASSEFTSGGPDTQYF. CDR3 sequence (DNA): TGCGCCAGCAGTGAGTTCACTAGCGGAGGGCCAGATACGCAGTATTTT.